This T cell receptor beta chain is from a study of blood T cell repertoires in COVID-19 (TCRdb year 2020). In terms of the full investigation: Samples from collaborators originated in the United States, Italy and Spain and spanned both the acute and convalescent phases of COVID-19. Sample metadata almost always included a de-identified subject ID, COVID-19 status, age in years and sex. Samples came from the ongoing ImmuneRACE study (first 160 participants) plus 1,254 subjects from 6 global collaborators. Deeply sampled blood TCRbeta repertoires from subjects exposed to, actively infected with, or recovered from COVID-19 were included in the dataset. The repertoires were released in a freely available public database meant as a resource for research on the immune response to SARS-CoV-2. HLA class I and class II types, where available, came from metadata supplied by the sample provider rather than from assay-based typing. The prospective study material was composed of cDNA or gDNA derived from T cells, B-cell-depleted T cells, or PBMCs.

A word on this clone: No cognate antigen has been identified for it. Per-nucleotide qualities are absent, and no much larger clonotype sits a single base away.

The CDR3 runs 12 amino acids, cysteine and phenylalanine included. The entry retains the CDR3 DNA only, 36 bases that are in frame from base 1. V is cut by 1 base and J by 12 bases, and the space between the germline ends is 10 bases. CDR1 and CDR2 were assigned from the germline V gene as SGHDN and FVKESK. Collaborating institutions collected whole blood in K2EDTA tubes following their own protocols. For TCRbeta analysis, collaborators shipped samples in one of three forms: frozen whole blood, isolated PBMCs, or DNA extracted from either of those sample types. TCRbeta CDR3 regions were amplified from genomic DNA using the immunoSEQ Assay, a bias-controlled multiplex PCR. The authors' pipeline ran thus. Within the assay, amplification of reference gene primers was used to estimate how many nucleated cells each sample contained. Sequence reads were collapsed and filtered to measure the absolute abundance of every unique TCRbeta CDR3 rearrangement. For each sample, productive Simpson clonality was calculated as the square root of Simpson's diversity index across productive rearrangements. Entries here come from immuneACCESS through TCRdb and include only in-frame sequences with V and J called. Some clones fail to appear in such tables; in the studies checked, an unresolved V gene covers under half of the shortfall, and the cause of the remainder is unknown. Clone size and the V and J calls come from that table; the DNA yielded D and trimming. This sample holds 130,000 or so clones; around 89% were observed only once. The ten largest make up approximately 28% of the sample.

On the study overall, not on this receptor specifically: The quantity of clinical and demographic metadata differed by source and by participant and was supplied without curation.

The source of this sequence is a man aged 70-80 years with active or convalescent COVID-19. Sequences were obtained from peripheral blood. The chain is made from TRBV14 and TRBJ2-1, and perhaps TRBD2 as D gene, on 5 matching bases. The DNA sequence is as follows: TGTGCCAGCAGCCAAGGAGGGTATAGGCAGTTCTTC. It specifies CASSQGGYRQFF.